The 5 T cell receptor beta chains presented below share a single source sample, sequenced in a study of CD8+ T cells in alopecia areata. Sorting of pooled cutaneous lymph node cells was based on CD4, CD8alpha, NKG2D, NKG2ACE and other markers. The sequencing template was cDNA reverse transcribed from extracted RNA. Profiled with immunoSEQ multiplex PCR; TCRdb holds only in-frame clones, not every one. The sample gives 270,000 or so clones, none seen only once, and the top ten clones hold about 1.2%. The sequenced sample consisted of CD4+ T cells sorted from a lymph node. Receptors were obtained from a C3H/HeJ mouse with alopecia areata. The MHC haplotype of this mouse line is H2-k.

This clone was seen a handful of times. Genes and germline come from the mouse. The CDR3 end lies 4 residues beyond the end of the read and is filled in from the germline J gene. This CDR3 is also generated by other DNA sequences in the sample. The chain joins TRBV19 to TRBJ2-3; perhaps TRBD1 as D (7 bases). CDR1 is FNHDT and CDR2 is SITEND in the germline V gene (reference sequence). The CDR3 loop spans 14 amino acids. Trimming shortened V by 2 bases and J by 1 base, and 8 bases separated the two germline ends. The part of the CDR3 DNA that was read is TGTGCCAGCAGTATCAGGGGGGGTGCAGAA. It encodes CASSIRGGAE. The whole CDR3 protein reads CASSIRGGAETLYF.

A few counts support this clone. Genes here carry mouse names. The CDR3 is cut off 4 residues early in the read; its end comes from the germline J gene. V is TRBV1 and J is TRBJ2-1; TRBD2 might be the D (7 bases). The CDR3 spans 15 residues. Trimming shortened V by 1 base and J by 4 bases, and 11 bases separated the two germline ends. In germline, CDR1 is NSQYPW, CDR2 LRSPGD (reference sequence). The sequenced CDR3 bases are TGCACCTGCAGTGCAGGGGGGGCGGGATATGCT. This translates into CTCSAGGAGYA. The whole CDR3 protein reads CTCSAGGAGYAEQFF.

As for this clone: Gene labels here are mouse ones. The CDR3 extends 4 residues past the end of the read, so its final part is completed from the germline J gene. Other DNA sequences of this sample code for an identical CDR3. The J gene is TRBJ2-1, the V gene TRBV19, with 7 bases identical to TRBD2. The CDR3 is 14 amino acids. The V segment lost 4 bases and the J segment 1 base; nucleotides outside the gene matches: 2. From germline, CDR1 is FNHDT and CDR2 SITEND (reference sequence). The CDR3 DNA, read in part, is TGTGCCAGCAGTTCACTGGGGAACTATGCT. This encodes CASSSLGNYA. In full, the CDR3 is CASSSLGNYAEQFF.

In its sample, this clone was seen a few times. Mouse gene names and germline throughout. Coverage ceases 4 residues before the CDR3 finishes, and the germline J gene fills in the end. Distinct nucleotide sequences in the sample also encode this CDR3. The chain combines TRBV13-1 with TRBJ2-1, with TRBD2 identical over 11 bases. From germline, CDR1 is NSHNY and CDR2 SYGAGN. The CDR3 has 14 amino acids. Trimming took 5 bases from V and 4 from J; bases not matched to a gene: 2. CDR3 bases read: TGTGCCAGCAGAGGGACTGGGGGTTATGCT. It encodes CASRGTGGYA. The full CDR3 is CASRGTGGYAEQFF.

This clone has just a few counts. The listed genes are named as in mouse. The read comes to an end 4 residues before the CDR3 does, leaving the germline J gene to fill in the end. This sequence joins TRBV1 and TRBJ2-2, with 8 bases that match TRBD2. CDR1 is NSQYPW and CDR2 is LRSPGD in the germline V gene (reference sequence). Trimming removed 6 bases from V and 0 bases from J; junction bases left unmatched: 0. This CDR3 has 14 residues. CDR3 bases read: TGCACCTGCAGACTGGGGGCAAACACCGGG. Protein: CTCRLGANTG. The whole CDR3 sequence reads CTCRLGANTGQLYF.